Listed here is a single T cell receptor (beta chain). The germline V gene encodes CDR1 SEHNR and CDR2 FQNEAQ (reference sequence). The CDR3 spans 12 residues. Trimming removed 5 bases from V and 5 bases from J, with 7 bases in between. The PCR was carried out with 60 Vbeta primers and 13 Jbeta primers. Sequencing was performed with immunoSEQ multiplex PCR; in TCRdb, only in-frame clones are kept and a portion is missing. This table holds fewer than 150,000 clones, 74% found once. These data originate in a study of cytomegalovirus exposure and HLA in healthy donors. The V and J genes are TRBV7-9 and TRBJ1-5; TRBD1 is a possible D gene (6 bases). Sample: PBMCs. This sequence was found in a woman in her forties in good health and CMV-seropositive. The CDR3, as DNA: TGTGCCAGCAGCGCAGGGGATCAGCCCCAGCATTTT. This sequence encodes CASSAGDQPQHF.